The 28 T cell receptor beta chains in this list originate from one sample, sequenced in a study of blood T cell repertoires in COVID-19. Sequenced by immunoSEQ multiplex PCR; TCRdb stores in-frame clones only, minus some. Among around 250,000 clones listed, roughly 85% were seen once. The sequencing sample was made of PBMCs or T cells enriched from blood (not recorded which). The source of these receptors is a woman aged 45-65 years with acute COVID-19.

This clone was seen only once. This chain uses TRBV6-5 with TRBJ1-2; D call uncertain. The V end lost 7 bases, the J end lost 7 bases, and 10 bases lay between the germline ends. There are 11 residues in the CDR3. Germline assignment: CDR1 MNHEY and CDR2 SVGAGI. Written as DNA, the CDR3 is TGTGCCAGCACCTTCGAGGGTGGCTACACCTTC. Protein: CASTFEGGYTF.

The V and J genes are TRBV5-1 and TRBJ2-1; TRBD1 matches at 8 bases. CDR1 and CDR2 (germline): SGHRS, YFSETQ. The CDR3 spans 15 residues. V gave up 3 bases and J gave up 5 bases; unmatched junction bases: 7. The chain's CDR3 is CASSSTGAANNEQFF. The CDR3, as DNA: TGCGCCAGCAGCTCGACAGGGGCGGCAAACAATGAGCAGTTCTTC.

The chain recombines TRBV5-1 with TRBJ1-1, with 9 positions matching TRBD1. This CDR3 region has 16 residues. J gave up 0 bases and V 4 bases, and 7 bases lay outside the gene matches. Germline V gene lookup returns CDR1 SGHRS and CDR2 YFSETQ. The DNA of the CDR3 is TGCGCCAGCAGCCCGGGACAGGGTCCTATGAACACTGAAGCTTTCTTT. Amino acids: CASSPGQGPMNTEAFF.

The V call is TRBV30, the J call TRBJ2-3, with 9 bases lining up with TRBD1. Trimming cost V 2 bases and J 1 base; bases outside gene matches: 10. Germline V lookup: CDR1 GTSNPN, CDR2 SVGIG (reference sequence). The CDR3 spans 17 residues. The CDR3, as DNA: TGTGCCTGGAGTATGAAACAGGGGGCGGTGGGCACAGATACGCAGTATTTT. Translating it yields CAWSMKQGAVGTDTQYF. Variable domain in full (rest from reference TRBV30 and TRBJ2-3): SQTIHQWPATLVQPVGSPLSLECTVEGTSNPNLYWYRQAAGRGLQLLFYSVGIGQISSEVPQNLSASRPQDRQFILSSKKLLLSDSGFYLCAWSMKQGAVGTDTQYFGPGTRLTVL.

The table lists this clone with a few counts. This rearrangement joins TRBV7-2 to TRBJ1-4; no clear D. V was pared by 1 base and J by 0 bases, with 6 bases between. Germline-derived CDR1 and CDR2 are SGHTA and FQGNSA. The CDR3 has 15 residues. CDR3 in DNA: TGTGCCAGCAGCTTAGGCGGCTCAACTAATGAAAAACTGTTTTTT. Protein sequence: CASSLGGSTNEKLFF.

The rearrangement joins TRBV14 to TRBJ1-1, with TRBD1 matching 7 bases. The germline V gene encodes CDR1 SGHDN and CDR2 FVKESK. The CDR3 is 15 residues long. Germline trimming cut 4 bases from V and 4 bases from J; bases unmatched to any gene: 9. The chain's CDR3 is CASSPRQGVVTEAFF. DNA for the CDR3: TGTGCCAGCAGCCCGAGACAGGGAGTGGTCACTGAAGCTTTCTTT.

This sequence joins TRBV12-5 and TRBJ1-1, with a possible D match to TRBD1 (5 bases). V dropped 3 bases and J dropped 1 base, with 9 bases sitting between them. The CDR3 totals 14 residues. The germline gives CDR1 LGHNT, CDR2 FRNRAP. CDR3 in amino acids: CASGFKDTNTEAFF. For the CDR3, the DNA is TGTGCTAGTGGTTTTAAGGACACGAACACTGAAGCTTTCTTT.

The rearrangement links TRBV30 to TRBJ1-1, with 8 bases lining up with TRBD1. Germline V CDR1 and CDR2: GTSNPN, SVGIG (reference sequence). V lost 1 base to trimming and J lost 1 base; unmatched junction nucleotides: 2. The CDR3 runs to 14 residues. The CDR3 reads CAWSGGQGNTEAFF. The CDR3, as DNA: TGTGCCTGGAGTGGTGGACAGGGGAACACTGAAGCTTTCTTT. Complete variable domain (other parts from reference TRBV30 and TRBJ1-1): SQTIHQWPATLVQPVGSPLSLECTVEGTSNPNLYWYRQAAGRGLQLLFYSVGIGQISSEVPQNLSASRPQDRQFILSSKKLLLSDSGFYLCAWSGGQGNTEAFFGQGTRLTVV.

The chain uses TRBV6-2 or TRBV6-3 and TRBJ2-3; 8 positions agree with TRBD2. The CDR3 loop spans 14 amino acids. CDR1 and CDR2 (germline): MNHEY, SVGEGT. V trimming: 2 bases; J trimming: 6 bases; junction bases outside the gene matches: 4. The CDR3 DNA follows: TGTGCCAGCAGTTACGCGGGGGGACGGGATACGCAGTATTTT. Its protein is CASSYAGGRDTQYF.

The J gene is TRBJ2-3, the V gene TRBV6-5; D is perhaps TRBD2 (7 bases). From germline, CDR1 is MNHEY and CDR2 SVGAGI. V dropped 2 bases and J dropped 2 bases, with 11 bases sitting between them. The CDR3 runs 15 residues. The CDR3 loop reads CASSYAGALTDTQYF. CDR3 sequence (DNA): TGTGCCAGCAGTTACGCGGGGGCCCTCACAGATACGCAGTATTTT.

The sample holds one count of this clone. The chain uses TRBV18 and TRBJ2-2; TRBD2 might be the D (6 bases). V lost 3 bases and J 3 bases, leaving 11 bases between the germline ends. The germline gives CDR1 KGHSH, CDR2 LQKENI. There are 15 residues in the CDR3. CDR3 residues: CASSPIPGDTGELFF. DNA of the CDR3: TGTGCCAGCTCACCTATCCCGGGAGACACCGGGGAGCTGTTTTTT.

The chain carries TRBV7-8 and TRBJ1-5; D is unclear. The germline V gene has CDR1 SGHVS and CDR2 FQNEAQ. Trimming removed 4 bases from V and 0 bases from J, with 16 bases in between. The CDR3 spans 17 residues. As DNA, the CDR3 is TGTGCCAGCAGCTCAAGAGTGGCGGCTATTAGCAATCAGCCCCAGCATTTT. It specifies CASSSRVAAISNQPQHF.

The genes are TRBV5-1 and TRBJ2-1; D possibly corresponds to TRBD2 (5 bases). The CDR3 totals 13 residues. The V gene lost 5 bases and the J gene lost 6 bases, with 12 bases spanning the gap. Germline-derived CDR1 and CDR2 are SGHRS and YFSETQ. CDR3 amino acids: CASRPDRGNEQFF. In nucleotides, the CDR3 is TGCGCCAGCAGACCCGACCGGGGCAATGAGCAGTTCTTC.

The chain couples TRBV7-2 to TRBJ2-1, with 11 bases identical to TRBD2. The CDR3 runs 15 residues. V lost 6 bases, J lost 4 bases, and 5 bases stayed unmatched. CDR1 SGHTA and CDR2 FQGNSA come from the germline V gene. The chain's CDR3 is CASSPSGGSYNEQFF. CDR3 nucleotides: TGTGCCAGCAGTCCTAGCGGGGGGTCGTACAATGAGCAGTTCTTC.

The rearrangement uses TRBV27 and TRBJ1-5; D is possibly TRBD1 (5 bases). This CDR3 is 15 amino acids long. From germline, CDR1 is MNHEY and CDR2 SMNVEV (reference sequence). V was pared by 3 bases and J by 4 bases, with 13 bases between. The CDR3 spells CASSFGGARNQPQHF. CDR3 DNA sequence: TGTGCCAGCAGTTTTGGTGGGGCAAGGAATCAGCCCCAGCATTTT.

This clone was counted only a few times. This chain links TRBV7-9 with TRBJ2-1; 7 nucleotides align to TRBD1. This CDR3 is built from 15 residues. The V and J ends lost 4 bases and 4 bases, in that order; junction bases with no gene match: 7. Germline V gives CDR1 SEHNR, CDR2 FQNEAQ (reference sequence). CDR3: CASSSGTAEYNEQFF. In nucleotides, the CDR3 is TGTGCCAGCAGCTCCGGGACAGCCGAATACAATGAGCAGTTCTTC.

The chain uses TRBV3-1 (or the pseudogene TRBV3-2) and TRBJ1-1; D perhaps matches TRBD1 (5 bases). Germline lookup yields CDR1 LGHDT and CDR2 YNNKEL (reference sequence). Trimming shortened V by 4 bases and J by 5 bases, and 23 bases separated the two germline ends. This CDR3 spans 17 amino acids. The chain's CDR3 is CASSLQDYRLSGTEAFF. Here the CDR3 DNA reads TGTGCCAGCAGCCTGCAGGACTACAGGCTCTCGGGAACTGAAGCTTTCTTT.

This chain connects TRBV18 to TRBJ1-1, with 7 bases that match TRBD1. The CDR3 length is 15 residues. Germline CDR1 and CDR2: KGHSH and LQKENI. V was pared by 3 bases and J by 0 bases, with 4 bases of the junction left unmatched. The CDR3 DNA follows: TGTGCCAGCTCACCTTTGGGACAGATGAACACTGAAGCTTTCTTT. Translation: CASSPLGQMNTEAFF.

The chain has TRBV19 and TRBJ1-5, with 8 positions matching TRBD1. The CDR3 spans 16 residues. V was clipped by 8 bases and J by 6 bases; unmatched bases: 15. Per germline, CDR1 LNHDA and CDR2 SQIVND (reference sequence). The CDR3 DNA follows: TGTGCCAGTGTCGGACAGGGCGGCCGACTTGCTCAGCCCCAGCATTTT. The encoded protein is CASVGQGGRLAQPQHF. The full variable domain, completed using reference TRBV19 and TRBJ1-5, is DGGITQSPKYLFRKEGQNVTLSCEQNLNHDAMYWYRQDPGQGLRLIYYSQIVNDFQKGDIAEGYSVSREKKESFPLTVTSAQKNPTAFYLCASVGQGGRLAQPQHFGDGTRLSIL.

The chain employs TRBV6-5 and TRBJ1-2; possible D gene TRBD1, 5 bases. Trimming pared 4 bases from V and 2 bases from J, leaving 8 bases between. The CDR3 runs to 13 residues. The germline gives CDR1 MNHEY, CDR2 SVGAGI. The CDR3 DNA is TGTGCCAGCAGTTTAGGGGTGAACTATGGCTACACCTTC. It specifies CASSLGVNYGYTF.

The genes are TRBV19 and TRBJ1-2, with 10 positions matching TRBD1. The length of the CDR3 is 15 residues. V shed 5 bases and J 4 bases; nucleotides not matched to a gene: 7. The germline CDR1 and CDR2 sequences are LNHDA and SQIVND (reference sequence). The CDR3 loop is CASSPMTGGGYGYTF. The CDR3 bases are TGTGCCAGTAGTCCCATGACAGGGGGCGGCTATGGCTACACCTTC.

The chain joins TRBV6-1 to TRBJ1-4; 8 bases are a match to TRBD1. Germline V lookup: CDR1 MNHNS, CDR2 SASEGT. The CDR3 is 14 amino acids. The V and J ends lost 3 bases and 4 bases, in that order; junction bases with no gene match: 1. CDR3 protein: CASSDGQGNEKLFF. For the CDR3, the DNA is TGTGCCAGCAGTGATGGACAGGGTAATGAAAAACTGTTTTTT.

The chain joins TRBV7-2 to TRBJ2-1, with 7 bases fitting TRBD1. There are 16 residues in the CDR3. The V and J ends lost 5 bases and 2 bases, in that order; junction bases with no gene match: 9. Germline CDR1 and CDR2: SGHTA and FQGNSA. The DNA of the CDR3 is TGTGCCAGCAGCCCCTGGGACCAGGGGGCCTACAATGAGCAGTTCTTC. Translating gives CASSPWDQGAYNEQFF.

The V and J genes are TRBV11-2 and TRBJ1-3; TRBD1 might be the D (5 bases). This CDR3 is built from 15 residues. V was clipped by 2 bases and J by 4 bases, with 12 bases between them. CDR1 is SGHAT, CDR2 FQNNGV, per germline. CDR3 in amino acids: CASSLNQGKGNTIYF. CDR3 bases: TGTGCCAGCAGCTTAAACCAGGGAAAAGGAAACACCATATATTTT.

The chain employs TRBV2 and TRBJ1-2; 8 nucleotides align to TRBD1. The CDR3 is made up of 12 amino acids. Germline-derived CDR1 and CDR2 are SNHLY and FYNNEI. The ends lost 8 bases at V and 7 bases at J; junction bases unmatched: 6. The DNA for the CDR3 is TGTGCCAGCGACAGGGGTGACGGTGGCTACACCTTC. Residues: CASDRGDGGYTF.

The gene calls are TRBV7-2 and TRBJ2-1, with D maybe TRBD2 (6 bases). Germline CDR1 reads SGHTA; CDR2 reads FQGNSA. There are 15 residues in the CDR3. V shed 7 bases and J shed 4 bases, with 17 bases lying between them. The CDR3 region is CASTFGTGGYNEQFF. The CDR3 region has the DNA TGTGCCAGCACCTTCGGGACTGGAGGGTACAATGAGCAGTTCTTC.

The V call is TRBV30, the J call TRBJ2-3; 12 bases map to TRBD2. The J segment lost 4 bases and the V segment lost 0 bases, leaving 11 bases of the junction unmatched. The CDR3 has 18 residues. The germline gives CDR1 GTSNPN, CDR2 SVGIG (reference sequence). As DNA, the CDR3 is TGTGCCTGGAGTGTACAGCCCAGGGCTAGCGGGGGGGCAGATACGCAGTATTTT. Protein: CAWSVQPRASGGADTQYF.

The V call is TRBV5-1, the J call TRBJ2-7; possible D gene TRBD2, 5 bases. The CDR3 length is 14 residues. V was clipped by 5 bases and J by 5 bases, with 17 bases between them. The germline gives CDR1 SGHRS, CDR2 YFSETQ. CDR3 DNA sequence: TGCGCCAGCAGATTTAGTCCCGAGGGCCACGAGCAGTACTTC. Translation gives CASRFSPEGHEQYF.